This T cell receptor (beta chain) was sequenced for a study of blood T cell repertoires in COVID-19. Study-wide context: There were acute and convalescent COVID-19 samples, and they came from the United States, Italy and Spain. T cells, B-cell-depleted T cells, or PBMCs supplied cDNA or gDNA.

Per the original data handling: Scientists estimated how many nucleated cells there were by amplifying reference gene primers. The protocol was immunoSEQ multiplex PCR, while the TCRdb copy is restricted to in-frame clones and leaves out a portion. V and J calls and clone size come straight from that table; D and trimming were deduced from the DNA. The sample includes 70,000 to 75,000 clones, approximately 80% of them seen just once. Remarks on this clone: Germline is not matched at one junction end, which may reflect a read error.

The CDR3 has 15 residues. CDR1 MRHNA and CDR2 SNTAGT come from the germline V gene. The TCR sequence derives from a woman older than 75 with active or convalescent COVID-19. The sample comprised peripheral blood. This rearrangement joins TRBV6-4 to TRBJ1-5, with a weak D call TRBD1 (6 bases). The CDR3 DNA reads TGTGCCAGCAGTGAGACAGGAAATAGCAATCAGCCCCGGCATTTT. Its translation: CASSETGNSNQPRHF.